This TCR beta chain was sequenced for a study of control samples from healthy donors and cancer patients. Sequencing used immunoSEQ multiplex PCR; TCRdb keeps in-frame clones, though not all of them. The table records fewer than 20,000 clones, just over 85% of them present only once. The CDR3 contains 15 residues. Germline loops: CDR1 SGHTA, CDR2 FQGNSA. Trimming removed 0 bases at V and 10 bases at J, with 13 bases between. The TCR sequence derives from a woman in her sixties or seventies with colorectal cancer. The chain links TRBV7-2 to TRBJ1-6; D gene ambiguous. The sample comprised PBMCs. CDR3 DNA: TGTGCCAGCAGCTTAGCGGGCCCAGACTCCTCACCCCTCCACTTT. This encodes CASSLAGPDSSPLHF.